This T cell receptor (beta chain) was identified in a study of blood T cell repertoires in COVID-19. The V and J ends lost 0 bases and 5 bases, in that order; junction bases with no gene match: 5. The CDR3 runs to 15 residues. Germline CDR1 KGHSH, CDR2 LQKENI. Some clones are missing from TCRdb's copy, which holds only in-frame ones; the method was immunoSEQ multiplex PCR. The table includes 200,000 to 300,000 clones, 86% detected once. This clonotype was obtained from a man in his 60s with acute or convalescent COVID-19. Sequencing used peripheral blood. The chain combines TRBV18 with TRBJ1-1, with 8 bases identical to TRBD1. The CDR3 loop reads CASSPPDRVGTEAFF. The CDR3 nucleotides are TGTGCCAGCTCACCACCGGACAGGGTGGGGACTGAAGCTTTCTTT.